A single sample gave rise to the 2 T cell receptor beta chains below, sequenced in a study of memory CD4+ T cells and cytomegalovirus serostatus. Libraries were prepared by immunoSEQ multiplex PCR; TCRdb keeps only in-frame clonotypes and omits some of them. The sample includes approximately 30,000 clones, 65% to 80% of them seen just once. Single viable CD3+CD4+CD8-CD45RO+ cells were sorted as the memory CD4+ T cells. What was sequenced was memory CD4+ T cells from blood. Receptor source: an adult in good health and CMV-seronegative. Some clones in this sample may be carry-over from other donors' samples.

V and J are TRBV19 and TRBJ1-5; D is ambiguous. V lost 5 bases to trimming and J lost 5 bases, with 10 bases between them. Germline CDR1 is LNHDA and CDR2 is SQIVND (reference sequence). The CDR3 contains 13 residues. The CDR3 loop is CASSFTGHQPQHF. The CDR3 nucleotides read TGTGCCAGTAGTTTCACGGGCCATCAGCCCCAGCATTTT.

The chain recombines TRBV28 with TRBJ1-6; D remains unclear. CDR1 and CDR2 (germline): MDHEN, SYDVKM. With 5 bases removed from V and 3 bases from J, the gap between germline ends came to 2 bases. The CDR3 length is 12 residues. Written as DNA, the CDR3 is TGTGCCAGCAGTGACTATAATTCACCCCTCCACTTT. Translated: CASSDYNSPLHF. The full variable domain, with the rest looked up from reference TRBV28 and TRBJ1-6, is DVKVTQSSRYLVKRTGEKVFLECVQDMDHENMFWYRQDPGLGLRLIYFSYDVKMKEKGDIPEGYSVSREKKERFSLILESASTNQTSMYLCASSDYNSPLHFGNGTRLTVT.